The TCR beta chain under discussion was sequenced for a study of T cells in localized non-small cell lung cancer. Study-wide results and limits: A median approximately 61 of the top 100 tumor clones appeared in adjacent lung. Measurement of T cell clonality placed uninvolved adjacent lung highest, above the level in tumor.

This table comes from immunoSEQ multiplex PCR, and its TCRdb copy is limited to in-frame clones, with some not included. This sample has tens of thousands of clones, with 88% found just once. CDR3 length equals 15 residues. After removal of 7 bases from V and 7 bases from J, the junction contained 6 bases not matched to a gene. In germline, CDR1 is MDHEN, CDR2 SYDVKM. To note about this clone: Its cognate antigen is unknown.

The chain joins TRBV28 to TRBJ2-1; 14 positions match TRBD2. This material consisted of peripheral blood, taken before any cancer treatment. The sequence came from a female donor of 60 years or more with stage I squamous cell lung carcinoma. CDR3: CASNSGTSGRNEQFF. The CDR3 DNA follows: TGTGCCAGCAATTCCGGGACTAGCGGGAGAAATGAGCAGTTCTTC.